This entry describes one TCR beta chain. Antigen unknown. Primers included in the PCR were 60 Vbeta and 13 Jbeta primers. Sequenced by immunoSEQ multiplex PCR; TCRdb stores in-frame clones only, minus some. The sample carries a few hundred thousand clones, 77% recorded once. The CDR3 is 12 residues long. The germline V gene has CDR1 MNHNY and CDR2 SVGAGI (reference sequence). Trimming cost V 2 bases and J 8 bases, with 8 bases left between them. The data are from a study of cytomegalovirus exposure and HLA in healthy donors. These donors counted as nominally healthy when sampled, but unrecorded immune exposures were likely. Study results and limitations: In an earlier analysis, productive rearrangement rates for most beta V segments clustered near 87% or 30%. Sequencing likely produced, as an artifact, a cluster of highly shared sequence variants.

The sample consisted of PBMCs. The chain links TRBV6-6 to TRBJ2-3, with D possibly being TRBD1 (5 bases). The origin of this receptor is a woman aged 55-69 years in good health and CMV-seropositive. CDR3 DNA: TGTGCCAGCAGTTACGGGGCAGGTACGCAGTATTTT. This encodes CASSYGAGTQYF.